This record looks at one T cell receptor (beta chain) sequence and its context. Its cognate antigen has yet to be identified. Per-nucleotide qualities are absent, and no much larger clonotype sits a single base away. The sample is drawn from a study of T cell repertoires in cytomegalovirus infection (dated by TCRdb to between 2018 and 2020). General notes on the study: Donor HLA type was relevant to the analysis, as public TCR beta signatures indicated carriage of CMV infection together with the matching HLA type. Study-wide findings and limitations: The ex vivo response was dominated by HLA-C-restricted CMV-specific TCR beta clonotypes, and the single most frequent clonotype in two of eight donors was supplied by these HLA-C-restricted clonotypes. Cumulative frequency of public TCR beta family members discriminated carriers of CMV infection plus the relevant HLA type in this cohort and an independent approximately 340-donor cohort.

From the cysteine through the phenylalanine, the CDR3 covers 17 amino acids. The retained sequence is limited to the CDR3, 51 bases, with the frame set at the first base. For CDR1 and CDR2, the germline V gene lists SGHRS and YFSETQ. V trim: 0 bases; J trim: 4 bases; unmatched bases: 8. TCRdb shows the sequencer as Illumina HiSeq 1500. The raw public reads went through TCRdb reprocessing: fastp at Q25, MiXCR clone calling, in-frame beta chains kept. Duplicate CDR3 protein sequences are folded into a single record with the most common DNA and genes. The sample records fewer than 550,000 distinct CDR3 sequences, approximately 15% of which are singletons. The ten biggest clones cover roughly a quarter of the sample.

The sample comprised CD8+ T cells from PBMCs. The sequence joins TRBV5-1 to TRBJ1-4, and 8 junction bases match TRBD1. This TCR was sampled from a human donor in good health (CMV status not recorded). Some clones in this sample may be carry-over from other donors' samples. The nucleotide sequence is given as TGCGCCAGCAGCTTGGCCGAAGGGACAGGCCTTAATGAAAAACTGTTTTTT. Its protein product is CASSLAEGTGLNEKLFF. Supplemented by the reference TRBV5-1 and TRBJ1-4 proteins around the CDR3, the complete variable domain is KAGVTQTPRYLIKTRGQQVTLSCSPISGHRSVSWYQQTPGQGLQFLFEYFSETQRNKGNFPGRFSGRQFSNSRSEMNVSTLELGDSALYLCASSLAEGTGLNEKLFFGSGTQLSVL.